The clone carrying this T cell receptor beta chain turned up a few times. Its antigen is unidentified. This record comes from a study of T-cell reconstitution after alpha-beta-depleted transplantation in children. Study-level points and caveats: Fresh T-cell production supplied most of the T-cell counts and diversity seen one year after transplant. High day-60 TCRbeta diversity in some patients came from surviving recipient T cells and thymic progenitors.

It was with unique molecular identifiers that the TCRbeta library was prepared. TCRdb analysed the PCR reads with MiXCR anew, one entry per CDR3 protein. Here the sample spans about 200,000 distinct CDR3 sequences, under 8.5% being singletons. Germline V gene data show CDR1 as DFQATT and CDR2 as SNEGSKA (reference sequence). Trimming removed 6 bases from V and 5 bases from J; junction bases left unmatched: 10. This CDR3 region has 14 residues. The material sequenced was PBMCs, taken before TCRalphabeta/CD19-depleted stem cell transplant. The chain uses TRBV20-1 and TRBJ2-5; TRBD1 matches at 9 bases. The TCR originated in a boy aged 2-15 years with acute lymphoblastic leukemia, due to receive a stem cell transplant. The CDR3 is CSAHRTGAEETQYF. The CDR3 nucleotides read TGCAGTGCCCACCGGACAGGGGCGGAGGAGACCCAGTACTTC.